These 17 T cell receptor beta chains originate from one sample sequenced in a study of tumor-infiltrating lymphocytes in primary liver carcinoma. Synthesis of TCR beta cDNA was carried out from about 0.55 ug total RNA with a constant-region primer. Three nested multiplex PCR rounds of slightly modified ARM-PCR generated TCR beta libraries. Both of the initial two PCR rounds ran for about 11 cycles and employed TRBV1-TRBV30 forward primers alongside a C-beta reverse primer. TCRdb used MiXCR to reprocess the multiplex PCR reads, holding one entry per CDR3 protein. The sample records about 320,000 distinct CDR3 sequences, approximately 65% being singletons. Germline DNA was extracted alongside blood RNA, which was obtained from unsorted whole blood. Sequences were obtained from peripheral blood. All receptors come from a man in his forties with primary liver carcinoma and hepatitis B virus infection.

As to this clonotype: This CDR3 is missing its conserved last phenylalanine or tryptophan, likely due to a read error. The V call is TRBV11-2, the J call TRBJ2-3; possibly TRBD1 for D (7 bases). The germline V gene has CDR1 SGHAT and CDR2 FQNNGV. The CDR3 covers 15 residues. The V and J ends lost 5 bases and 7 bases respectively, with 19 bases between them. As DNA, the CDR3 is TGTGCCAGCAGCATAGCCCAGGGGGGTCTGCATACGCAGTATCTT. Translating gives CASSIAQGGLHTQYL.

V is TRBV24-1 and J is TRBJ1-2, with no clear D. The V gene lost 2 bases and the J gene lost 8 bases, with 11 bases spanning the gap. Germline V gene lookup returns CDR1 KGHDR and CDR2 SFDVKD. The CDR3 totals 13 residues. This CDR3 reads CATSDWGVSGYTF. The DNA of the CDR3 is TGTGCCACCAGTGATTGGGGTGTATCGGGCTACACCTTC.

Of note for this clonotype: A read error may be the cause here, since a much bigger clone is one base away. The J gene is TRBJ1-5, the V gene TRBV6-2 or TRBV6-3, with D uncertain. Germline V gives CDR1 MNHEY, CDR2 SVGEGT. The V and J ends lost 6 bases and 0 bases respectively, with 12 bases between them. The CDR3 consists of 15 residues. The CDR3 sequence is CASRYGDYSNQPQHF. CDR3 DNA sequence: TGTGCCAGCAGATACGGGGATTATAGCAATCAGCCCCAGCATTTT.

This clonotype was seen at least ten times. The chain uses TRBV30 and TRBJ2-7; 7 nucleotides line up with TRBD1. The ends lost 7 bases at V and 2 bases at J; junction bases unmatched: 8. CDR3 size: 13 residues. Germline V gives CDR1 GTSNPN, CDR2 SVGIG (reference sequence). The CDR3 sequence is CASPGQSPYEQYF. The CDR3 coding sequence is TGTGCCTCCCCGGGACAGTCCCCCTACGAGCAGTACTTC. Based on the CDR3 plus reference TRBV30 and TRBJ2-7, the full variable domain is SQTIHQWPATLVQPVGSPLSLECTVEGTSNPNLYWYRQAAGRGLQLLFYSVGIGQISSEVPQNLSASRPQDRQFILSSKKLLLSDSGFYLCASPGQSPYEQYFGPGTRLTVT.

CDR3 coding DNA: TGTGCCAGCAGTTACCGGGGCGCAACTGAAAAACTGTTTTTT. This gives the protein CASSYRGATEKLFF. J is TRBJ1-4 and V is TRBV28, with a possible D match to TRBD1 (5 bases). CDR3 length: 14 residues. Germline CDR1 reads MDHEN; CDR2 reads SYDVKM. V was trimmed by 4 bases and J by 7 bases, leaving 13 bases between them.

About this clonotype itself: Being one base from a much bigger clone, this may be a read error. This rearrangement joins TRBV6-1 to TRBJ2-1; 10 bases are shared with TRBD2. Trimming cost V 2 bases and J 0 bases; bases outside gene matches: 10. This CDR3 has 19 amino acids. CDR1 and CDR2 from the germline V gene are MNHNS and SASEGT. The DNA of the CDR3 is TGTGCCAGCAGTGAACCGCCAGGACTAGCGGAATGCTCCTACAATGAGCAGTTCTTC. Residues: CASSEPPGLAECSYNEQFF.

This clonotype was recorded many times. The chain uses TRBV6-1 and TRBJ2-3, with 9 bases lining up with TRBD2. In germline, CDR1 is MNHNS, CDR2 SASEGT. CDR3 size: 15 residues. The junction had 5 bases not matched to a gene; V was cut back by 6 bases and J by 1 base. The CDR3 coding sequence is TGTGCCAGCAGCCCGTTAGCGGGAGGCACAGATACGCAGTATTTT. It encodes CASSPLAGGTDTQYF.

About this clonotype: A clone one base away is much larger, so this may be a read error. The chain uses TRBV4-2 and TRBJ2-1; the D is unclear. Germline V lookup: CDR1 LGHNA, CDR2 YNFKEQ. The CDR3 is 16 amino acids. DNA for the CDR3: TGTGCCAGCGGCCAAGAACCTTCAAGCTCCTACAATGAGCAGTTCTTC. This codes for CASGQEPSSSYNEQFF.

Comments on this clonotype: A much larger clone differs by one base, so this may be a read error. The chain has TRBV12-3 or TRBV12-4 and TRBJ2-3; 11 positions agree with TRBD2. The CDR3 extends over 17 amino acids. The ends lost 4 bases at V and 5 bases at J; junction bases unmatched: 11. This CDR3 reads CASSSTSGTSSGDTQYF. CDR3 DNA sequence: TGTGCCAGCAGTTCGACTAGCGGGACTTCTTCCGGAGATACGCAGTATTTT.

Comments on this clonotype: Sequence at one end of the junction differs from germline and may be a read error. The CDR3 protein is CSARGLGLAYNKQFF. In DNA form, the CDR3 reads TGCAGTGCTAGGGGCTTGGGTCTTGCGTACAATAAGCAGTTCTTC. J is TRBJ2-1 and V is TRBV20-1, with D hard to call. This CDR3 spans 15 amino acids. Germline loops: CDR1 DFQATT, CDR2 SNEGSKA (reference sequence).

In regard to this clonotype: At one boundary the junction diverges from the germline segment, which might be a read error. V usage is TRBV10-3 and J usage is TRBJ2-3; 11 bases map to TRBD2. The length of the CDR3 is 16 residues. The germline CDR1 and CDR2 sequences are ENHRY and SYGVKD. Here the CDR3 reads CPISEVAGGPGDTQYF. DNA for the CDR3: TGTCCCATCAGTGAGGTAGCGGGAGGGCCCGGGGATACGCAGTATTTT.

This clonotype occurred once. A read error may produce the germline difference seen at one junction end. J is TRBJ2-5 and V is TRBV11-2, with D unclear. CDR3 size: 14 residues. CDR1 and CDR2 (germline): SGHAT, FQNNGV. The CDR3 sequence is CASSLQCDQETQYF. The CDR3 DNA sequence: TGCGCCAGCAGCTTACAGTGTGACCAAGAGACCCAGTACTTC.

Of note for this clonotype: Relative to the germline gene, one junction end is altered; a read error may explain this. V usage is TRBV11-2 and J usage is TRBJ2-5; D gene uncertain. Germline V gene sequence: CDR1 SGHAT, CDR2 FQNNGV. CDR3 length: 15 amino acids. The CDR3 loop reads CASSLLQTTKETQHF. CDR3 nucleotides: TGTGCCAGCAGCTTACTTCAAACAACGAAAGAGACCCAGCACTTC.

V gene TRBV6-2 or TRBV6-3 combines with J gene TRBJ2-5; no clear D gene. Germline CDR1 is MNHEY and CDR2 is SVGEGT. The CDR3 spans 14 residues. V was clipped by 1 base and J by 5 bases, with 11 bases between them. CDR3 sequence: CASSYCLVAETQYF. The CDR3 nucleotides are TGTGCCAGCAGTTACTGTCTAGTAGCTGAGACCCAGTACTTC.

Turning to this clonotype: This sequence may be a read error, since a much larger clone differs from it by one base. The rearrangement links TRBV12-3 or TRBV12-4 to TRBJ2-2; weak D call: TRBD2 (5 bases). The CDR3 covers 15 residues. The CDR3 loop reads CASSAVTVGTGKLFF. The CDR3 region has the DNA TGTGCCAGCAGTGCGGTAACAGTGGGCACCGGGAAGCTGTTTTTT.

Remarks on this clonotype: A much bigger clone sits one base away, suggesting this may be a read error. This chain connects TRBV6-7 to TRBJ2-2; 11 positions agree with TRBD2. TRBV6-7 qualifies as an ORF whose function is uncertain. The CDR3 length is 19 residues. The DNA for the CDR3 is TGTTCCAGCAGTTACTCTATACGGGGGACTAGCGGATACACCGGGGAGCTGTTTTTT. It translates to CSSSYSIRGTSGYTGELFF.

Points on this clonotype: A much larger clone lies a single base off, so this may be a read error. The J gene is TRBJ2-6, the V gene TRBV6-5, with 7 nucleotides matching TRBD1. The CDR3 contains 15 residues. CDR1 and CDR2 from the germline V gene are MNHEY and SVGAGI. CDR3 sequence: CTSSRGGTGANVLTF. The CDR3 bases are TGTACCAGCAGCCGAGGGGGCACTGGGGCCAACGTCCTGACTTTC.